The rows below give T cell receptor beta chains drawn from one sample of a study of T cell repertoires in cytomegalovirus infection. TCRdb reanalysed the reads using MiXCR and keeps one entry per CDR3 protein. The sample consists of more than 400,000 distinct CDR3 sequences, about 30% of them appearing once. Specimen: PBMCs. The receptor source for this set is a human donor in good health (CMV status not recorded). Some clones in this sample may be carry-over from other donors' samples. The CDR3 runs from the conserved cysteine through the conserved F or W. D genes are given only for firm matches. Size values are once, few and many counts, or a class for expanded clones, and some rows have none.

D gene	J gene	clone size	V gene	CDR3 protein	CDR3 DNA
.	TRBJ1-1	many	TRBV12-3/TRBV12-4	CASTLTVNTEAFF	TGTGCCAGCACCCTGACAGTGAACACTGAAGCTTTCTTT
.	TRBJ1-1	.	TRBV7-9	CASSLAGVPEAFF	TGTGCCAGCAGCTTAGCGGGAGTCCCTGAAGCTTTCTTT
TRBD2	TRBJ2-1	.	TRBV11-2	CASRPIRSGRPGYEQFF	TGTGCCAGCAGGCCGATACGGAGCGGGAGGCCCGGGTATGAGCAGTTCTTC
TRBD2	TRBJ2-7	few	TRBV2	CASMGGSVTYEQYF	TGTGCCAGCATGGGCGGGAGCGTTACCTACGAGCAGTACTTC
.	TRBJ1-2	.	TRBV6-1	CASSRDSTNYGYTF	TGTGCCAGCAGCAGGGACTCCACTAACTATGGCTACACCTTC
TRBD2	TRBJ2-7	.	TRBV27	CASSLLGTSGRYEQYF	TGTGCCAGCAGTTTATTAGGGACTAGCGGGAGGTACGAGCAGTACTTC
.	TRBJ2-4	many	TRBV7-8	CASSLVWGARNIQYF	TGTGCCAGCAGCTTAGTGTGGGGGGCTAGGAACATTCAGTACTTC
.	TRBJ1-1	.	TRBV19	CASSIIPDTEAFF	TGTGCCAGTAGTATAATCCCGGACACTGAAGCTTTCTTT
.	TRBJ1-1	few	TRBV6-6	CASTPGVMNTEAFF	TGTGCCAGCACCCCAGGAGTAATGAACACTGAAGCTTTCTTT
TRBD1	TRBJ2-7	few	TRBV18	CASSPLTLGQGETEQYF	TGTGCCAGCTCACCATTGACGCTCGGACAGGGGGAGACGGAGCAGTACTTC